This TCR beta chain was sequenced in a study of CD8 T cells in Susac syndrome (dated by TCRdb to the late 2010s). As for the study more broadly: Whether CD8+ T cell activation and differentiation in Susac syndrome was antigen driven was tested using repertoire sequencing. What the research found in general, with its limitations: The study acknowledged that relatively few individuals were included in the TCR sequencing and HLA analysis.

Peripheral blood CD8+ and CD4+ T cells from healthy donors, Susac syndrome patients and multiple sclerosis patients were profiled by high-throughput TCR beta sequencing. The healthy donors served as controls matched for age and sex. CD8+ TEMRA cells were enriched by FACS, while bulk CD8+ and CD4+ T cells were purified by magnetic negative isolation. Blood was collected in EDTA tubes and processed within 24 hours, with PBMCs isolated through density gradient centrifugation. PBMCs intended for TCR sequencing were frozen in liquid nitrogen and were later thawed in a 37 degrees C water bath. Purity of sorted or isolated CD4+, CD8+ and CD8+ TEMRA cells was at least 90%. Trimming accounts for 7 bases at V and 5 bases at J, while the number of junction bases matched to no gene is 17. The CDR3 runs 17 amino acids, cysteine and phenylalanine included. The read is trimmed to its CDR3 DNA, 51 bases read in frame from base 1. Looking up the germline V gene (reference sequence) yields CDR1 GTSNPN and CDR2 SVGIG.

This clonotype was seen once. Its antigen has not been determined. Base quality data are lacking; no much larger clone is found one base away. One read alone lends weak support. RNA was extracted with the RNeasy kit and about 0.5 to 1 ug was reverse transcribed using random hexamers. The immunoSEQ multiplex PCR assay, which covers 54 Vbeta and 13 Jbeta segments, was used to amplify TCR beta CDR3 regions. PCR amplification bias was corrected using a synthetic template baseline for primer optimization and computational correction. In the paper's pipeline: Reads were annotated to V, D and J genes according to IMGT and were analyzed with immunoSEQ Analyzer, with only productive sequences retained. To calculate clonality, Shannon entropy was normalized by log2 of the number of productive unique sequences and then subtracted from one. Public and private clones were assessed among the 100 most prevalent clones of each patient and control. Clones were defined as Susac-specific when absent from the healthy and MS cohorts, from about a thousand published viral clones and from other ImmuneACCESS disease sequences. In-frame beta chains were kept once TCRdb had trimmed the public reads at Q25 with fastp and called clones with MiXCR. Rows matching on CDR3 protein sequence are summarized as one entry with the most common DNA and genes. TCRdb's processing, not the study's, gives the V and J calls here. This sample is represented by more than 85,000 distinct CDR3 sequences; 90% to 98% of them were singletons. In total, the top ten clones hold just over 0.095% of the sample.

The chain couples TRBV30 to TRBJ2-5, and TRBD2 matches 12 of the central bases. This clonotype was obtained from a human donor in good health. Sequenced sample: CD4+ T cells from PBMCs. Here the CDR3 is given as CAFTPSALAGGKETQYF. The bases are TGTGCCTTCACACCCTCTGCACTAGCGGGGGGTAAGGAGACCCAGTACTTC.